These 13 T cell receptor beta chains originate from one sample sequenced in a study of OX40 agonist ivuxolimab in advanced cancers. Assay: immunoSEQ multiplex PCR; the TCRdb copy retains only in-frame clones and omits some. The sample consists of fewer than 45,000 clones, roughly 89% of them appearing once. The input for sequencing was CD4+ or CD8+ T cells sorted from blood, taken in a trial of the OX40 agonist ivuxolimab. Receptors originate from an adult with an advanced solid tumor such as melanoma, head and neck, liver or kidney cancer.

The chain joins TRBV4-2 to TRBJ2-5; D possibly corresponds to TRBD1 (6 bases). V was shortened by 1 base and J by 2 bases, with 8 bases between the two germline ends. Germline CDR1 reads LGHNA; CDR2 reads YNFKEQ. This CDR3 is 14 amino acids long. In DNA form, the CDR3 reads TGTGCCAGCAGCCAAGGGGACACACAAGAGACCCAGTACTTC. Translated: CASSQGDTQETQYF.

The V gene is TRBV15, the J gene TRBJ2-5; 14 bases are a match to TRBD2. Germline CDR1 is LNHNV and CDR2 is YYDKDF (reference sequence). The CDR3 totals 17 residues. The V gene end was trimmed by 1 base and the J gene end by 5 bases; junction bases not matched to a gene: 6. CDR3: CATSRGLAGGRVETQYF. The CDR3 DNA reads as TGTGCCACCAGCAGAGGACTAGCGGGAGGGAGGGTCGAGACCCAGTACTTC.

The V call is TRBV5-6, the J call TRBJ1-2; D is unclear. V lost 3 bases and J 0 bases, leaving 6 bases between the germline ends. In germline, CDR1 is SGHDT, CDR2 YYEEEE. This CDR3 has 13 amino acids. CDR3 nucleotide sequence: TGTGCCAGCAGCTCAGCCGCTAACTATGGCTACACCTTC. Its translation is CASSSAANYGYTF.

The chain couples TRBV15 to TRBJ2-1; 9 bases are a match to TRBD1. Germline CDR1 LNHNV, CDR2 YYDKDF (reference sequence). CDR3 length: 15 amino acids. V lost 3 bases and J lost 9; bases outside the gene matches: 9. The CDR3 sequence: CATSRPGQGIGEQFF. CDR3 DNA sequence: TGTGCCACCAGCAGGCCGGGACAGGGTATAGGTGAGCAGTTCTTC.

Only a few counts were recorded for this clone. V gene TRBV6-5 combines with J gene TRBJ2-3, with 8 bases lining up with TRBD1. The CDR3 has 15 residues. V trimming: 5 bases; J trimming: 1 base; junction bases outside the gene matches: 5. In germline, CDR1 is MNHEY, CDR2 SVGAGI. CDR3 amino acids: CASSQGQGGTDTQYF. DNA for the CDR3: TGTGCCAGCAGTCAAGGACAGGGCGGCACAGATACGCAGTATTTT.

Concerning this clone: The same CDR3 is also encoded by other DNA sequences in this sample. The genes are TRBV4-1 and TRBJ1-1, with TRBD1 as a possible D gene (6 bases). V was cut by 2 bases and J by 3 bases, with 7 bases left in between. CDR3 length: 13 amino acids. Germline V gene data show CDR1 as MGHRA and CDR2 as YSYEKL. CDR3 DNA: TGCGCCAGCAGCCAACCAGGGGACACTGAAGCTTTCTTT. Amino acid sequence: CASSQPGDTEAFF.

In this sample, this clone turned up once. The chain uses TRBV11-3 and TRBJ2-1; D uncertain. Looked up from germline, CDR1 is SGHNT and CDR2 is YENEEA. The V end was cut by 5 bases, the J end by 8 bases, with 13 bases between. The CDR3 sequence is 13 residues long. The CDR3 DNA sequence: TGTGCCAGCAGCCCCTTAGAATCACATGAGCAGTTCTTC. This translates into CASSPLESHEQFF. Full variable domain (outside the CDR3, taken from reference TRBV11-3 and TRBJ2-1): EAGVVQSPRYKIIEKKQPVAFWCNPISGHNTLYWYLQNLGQGPELLIRYENEEAVDDSQLPKDRFSAERLKGVDSTLKIQPAELGDSAVYLCASSPLESHEQFFGPGTRLTVL.

V gene TRBV19 combines with J gene TRBJ2-1, with TRBD1 matching over 9 bases. This CDR3 spans 13 amino acids. Germline V gives CDR1 LNHDA, CDR2 SQIVND (reference sequence). V shed 7 bases and J 9 bases; nucleotides not matched to a gene: 7. CDR3 sequence (DNA): TGTGCCAGTACCCCGGACAGGGGAAGTGAGCAGTTCTTC. It is translated as CASTPDRGSEQFF.

The J gene is TRBJ2-1, the V gene TRBV7-2; 9 bases fit TRBD2. V lost 5 bases and J lost 1; bases outside the gene matches: 6. The CDR3 is 16 residues long. Germline CDR1 is SGHTA and CDR2 is FQGNSA. The CDR3 is CASSLLAGISYNEQFF. The CDR3 DNA follows: TGTGCCAGCAGCCTGCTAGCGGGGATATCCTACAATGAGCAGTTCTTC.

The gene calls are TRBV9 and TRBJ2-1; no firm D call. Germline loops: CDR1 SGDLS, CDR2 YYNGEE. This CDR3 region has 16 residues. V was pared by 0 bases and J by 0 bases, with 10 bases between. CDR3 coding DNA: TGTGCCAGCAGCGTAGATTTGGCGGACTCCTACAATGAGCAGTTCTTC. It translates to CASSVDLADSYNEQFF.

This clone occurred a few times. The rearrangement uses TRBV5-6 and TRBJ2-1; the D is unclear. The V gene's germline CDR1 is SGHDT and CDR2 YYEEEE. The V end was cut by 4 bases, the J end by 5 bases, with 16 bases between. CDR3 length equals 15 residues. The CDR3 nucleotides read TGTGCCAGCAGCCCCACGCGTTCGCCTAACAATGAGCAGTTCTTC. This codes for CASSPTRSPNNEQFF. Full variable domain (missing parts from reference TRBV5-6 and TRBJ2-1): DAGVTQSPTHLIKTRGQQVTLRCSPKSGHDTVSWYQQALGQGPQFIFQYYEEEERQRGNFPDRFSGHQFPNYSSELNVNALLLGDSALYLCASSPTRSPNNEQFFGPGTRLTVL.

The V and J genes are TRBV5-6 and TRBJ1-3, with D unclear. Germline CDR1 is SGHDT and CDR2 is YYEEEE. V was cut by 3 bases and J by 0 bases, with 13 bases left in between. This CDR3 spans 16 amino acids. The CDR3 DNA sequence: TGTGCCAGCAGCTCCCGGCGGGTGCACTCTGGAAACACCATATATTTT. This sequence encodes CASSSRRVHSGNTIYF.

This clone showed up just a few times. The rearrangement links TRBV6-1 to TRBJ2-7; D might be TRBD1 or TRBD2, each matching 5 bases. The germline CDR1 and CDR2 sequences are MNHNS and SASEGT. Trimming removed 5 bases from V and 4 bases from J, with 18 bases in between. This CDR3 has 15 residues. The CDR3 region is CASSPPGRGAYEQYF. The CDR3 DNA follows: TGTGCCAGCAGTCCTCCGGGACGAGGGGCATACGAGCAGTACTTC.